This T cell receptor (beta chain) came from a study of blood T cell repertoires in COVID-19. The assay was immunoSEQ multiplex PCR, and TCRdb's table has in-frame clones only and misses some. Among roughly 41,000 clones, over 75% were seen once, and the ten largest hold around 11%. The trim removed 5 bases at V and 10 bases at J, leaving 8 bases unmatched. This CDR3 region has 14 residues. Germline CDR1 reads SGHTA; CDR2 reads FQGTGA. The sequencing sample was made of peripheral blood. The TCR sequence derives from a man aged 60 to 75 with active COVID-19. The rearrangement joins TRBV7-3 to TRBJ2-2; 9 nucleotides agree with TRBD1. The chain's CDR3 is CASSGGTGTKELFF. The DNA of the CDR3 is TGTGCCAGCAGCGGAGGGACAGGGACCAAGGAGCTGTTTTTT.